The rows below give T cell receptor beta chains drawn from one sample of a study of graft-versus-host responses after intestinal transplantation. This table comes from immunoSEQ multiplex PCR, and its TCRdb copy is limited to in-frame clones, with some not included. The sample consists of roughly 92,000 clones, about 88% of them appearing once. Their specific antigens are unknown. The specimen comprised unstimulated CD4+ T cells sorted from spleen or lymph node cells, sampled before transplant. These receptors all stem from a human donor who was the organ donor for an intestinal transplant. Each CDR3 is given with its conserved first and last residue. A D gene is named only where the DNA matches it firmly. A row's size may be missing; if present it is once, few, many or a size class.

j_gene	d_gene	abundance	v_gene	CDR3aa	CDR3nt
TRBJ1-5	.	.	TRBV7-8	CASSLVRSVGDQPQHF	TGTGCCAGCAGCTTGGTCCGGTCCGTCGGGGATCAGCCCCAGCATTTT
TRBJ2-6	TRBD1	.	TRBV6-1	CASSASGTVSGANVLTF	TGTGCCAGCAGTGCTTCCGGGACAGTAAGTGGGGCCAACGTCCTGACTTTC
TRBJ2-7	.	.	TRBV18	CASSPRREWYEQYF	TGTGCCAGCTCACCGCGGAGAGAGTGGTACGAGCAGTACTTC
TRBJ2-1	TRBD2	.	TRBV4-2	CASSSTGTRLPSEQFF	TGTGCCAGCAGCTCAACCGGGACTAGGCTTCCAAGTGAGCAGTTCTTC
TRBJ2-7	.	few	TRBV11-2	CASSQMPGLANEQYF	TGTGCCAGCAGCCAAATGCCGGGACTCGCCAACGAGCAGTACTTC
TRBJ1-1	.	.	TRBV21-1	CASSKWEDPEAFF	TGTGCCAGCAGCAAATGGGAGGATCCTGAAGCTTTCTTT
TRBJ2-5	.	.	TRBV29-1	CSVRWSQETQYF	TGCAGCGTACGGTGGTCACAAGAGACCCAGTACTTC
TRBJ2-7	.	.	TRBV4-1	CASSPSSSYEQYF	TGCGCCAGCAGCCCTAGTAGCTCCTACGAGCAGTACTTC
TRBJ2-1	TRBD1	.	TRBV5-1	CASSGTGHHNEQFF	TGCGCCAGCAGCGGGACAGGGCATCACAATGAGCAGTTCTTC
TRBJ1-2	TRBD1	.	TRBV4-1	CASSQHRDRGSRYGYTF	TGCGCCAGCAGCCAGCACCGGGACAGGGGGAGTCGCTATGGCTACACCTTC
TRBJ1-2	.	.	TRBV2	CASSDLQIYGYTF	TGTGCCAGCAGTGATCTGCAGATCTATGGCTACACCTTC
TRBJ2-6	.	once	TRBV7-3	CASSQTGPGANVLTF	TGTGCCAGCAGTCAAACAGGGCCTGGGGCCAACGTCCTGACTTTC
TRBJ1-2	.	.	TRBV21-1	CASSKERDRMLQYTF	TGTGCCAGCAGCAAGGAAAGGGACAGAATGTTACAGTACACCTTC
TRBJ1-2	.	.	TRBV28	CASSRPHTPRQGYTF	TGTGCCAGCAGCCGGCCCCACACGCCGAGGCAGGGCTACACCTTC
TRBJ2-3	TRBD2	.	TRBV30	CAWKAGGHRGDTQYF	TGTGCCTGGAAAGCGGGGGGGCATCGAGGAGATACGCAGTATTTT
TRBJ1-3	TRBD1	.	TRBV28	CASSSPAGTGAGNTIYF	TGTGCCAGCAGTTCACCCGCGGGGACAGGGGCCGGAAACACCATATATTTT
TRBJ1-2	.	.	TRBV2	CASTLRGTGYTF	TGTGCCAGCACCTTAAGGGGGACCGGCTACACCTTC
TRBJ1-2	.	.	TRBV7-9	CASSAAGEENYGYTF	TGTGCCAGCAGCGCAGCCGGGGAGGAGAACTATGGCTACACCTTC
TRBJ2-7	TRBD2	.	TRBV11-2	CASSSSGRAPYEQYF	TGTGCCAGCAGCTCTAGCGGGAGGGCCCCTTACGAGCAGTACTTC
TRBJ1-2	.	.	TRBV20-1	CSAYREGYTF	TGCAGTGCTTACAGGGAAGGCTACACCTTC
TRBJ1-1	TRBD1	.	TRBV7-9	CASSRDRVRDTEAFF	TGTGCCAGCAGCCGAGACAGGGTGAGGGACACTGAAGCTTTCTTT
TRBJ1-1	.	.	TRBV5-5	CASSVDITFGNTEAFF	TGTGCCAGCAGCGTGGACATAACCTTTGGGAACACTGAAGCTTTCTTT
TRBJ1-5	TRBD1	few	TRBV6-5	CASSPQGAGNQPQHF	TGTGCCAGCAGCCCACAGGGGGCAGGCAATCAGCCCCAGCATTTT
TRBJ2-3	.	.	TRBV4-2	CASSQRLGRTDTQYF	TGTGCCAGCAGCCAAAGACTAGGACGCACAGATACGCAGTATTTT
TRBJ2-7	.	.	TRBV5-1	CASSLGGTFYEQYF	TGCGCCAGCAGCTTGGGGGGGACTTTTTACGAGCAGTACTTC
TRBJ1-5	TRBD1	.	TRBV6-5	CASSYRHRGRCPF	TGTGCCAGCAGTTACCGCCACAGGGGGCGATGCCCGTTT
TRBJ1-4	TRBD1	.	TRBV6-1	CASSAAGTANEKLFF	TGTGCCAGCAGTGCGGCGGGGACAGCTAATGAAAAACTGTTTTTT
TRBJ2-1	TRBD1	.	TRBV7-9	CASSLEGDRASYNEQFF	TGTGCCAGCAGCTTAGAAGGGGACAGGGCCTCCTACAATGAGCAGTTCTTC
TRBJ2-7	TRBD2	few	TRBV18	CASSPREGNYEQYF	TGTGCCAGCTCACCACGGGAGGGTAACTACGAGCAGTACTTC
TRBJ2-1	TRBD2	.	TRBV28	CASRLAGKVSYNEQFF	TGTGCCAGCCGACTAGCGGGGAAGGTTTCCTACAATGAGCAGTTCTTC
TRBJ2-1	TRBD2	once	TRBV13	CASSSPGLAGGFNEQFF	TGTGCCAGCAGCTCTCCGGGACTAGCGGGGGGCTTCAATGAGCAGTTCTTC
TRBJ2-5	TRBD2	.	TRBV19	CASRSSGEETQYF	TGTGCCAGTAGATCAAGCGGGGAAGAGACCCAGTACTTC
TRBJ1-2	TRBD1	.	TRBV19	CASSIRGRLVYGYTF	TGTGCCAGTAGTATCAGGGGGCGCTTGGTCTATGGCTACACCTTC
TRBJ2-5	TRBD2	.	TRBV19	CASSIWGSGSQETQYF	TGTGCCAGTAGTATTTGGGGTAGCGGGAGCCAAGAGACCCAGTACTTC
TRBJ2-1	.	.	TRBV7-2	CASSLGPGVYNEQFF	TGTGCCAGCAGCTTAGGACCGGGGGTCTACAATGAGCAGTTCTTC
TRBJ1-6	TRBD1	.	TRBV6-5	CASSYQQGYSPLHF	TGTGCCAGCAGTTACCAACAGGGGTATTCACCCCTCCACTTT
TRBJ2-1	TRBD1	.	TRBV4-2	CASSQGAGTGRNNEQFF	TGTGCCAGCAGCCAAGGGGCCGGGACAGGGCGCAACAATGAGCAGTTCTTC
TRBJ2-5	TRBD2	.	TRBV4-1	CASSRRYVGGSGVSGETQYF	TGCGCCAGCAGCCGGCGTTACGTAGGAGGTAGCGGGGTATCAGGGGAGACCCAGTACTTC